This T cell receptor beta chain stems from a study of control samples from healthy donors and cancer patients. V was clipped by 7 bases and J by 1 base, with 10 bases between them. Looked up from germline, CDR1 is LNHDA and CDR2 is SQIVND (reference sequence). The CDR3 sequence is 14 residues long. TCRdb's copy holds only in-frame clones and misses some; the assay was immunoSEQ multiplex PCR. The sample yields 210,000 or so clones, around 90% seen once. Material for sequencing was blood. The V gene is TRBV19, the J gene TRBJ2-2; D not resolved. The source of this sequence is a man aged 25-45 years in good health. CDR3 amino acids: CASNEWGNTGELFF. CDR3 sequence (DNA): TGTGCCAGTAATGAGTGGGGGAACACCGGGGAGCTGTTTTTT.